The rows below give T cell receptor beta chains drawn from one sample of a study of cytotoxic CD8 clonotypes in ibrutinib-treated CLL. Here immunoSEQ multiplex PCR was the method, and the copy in TCRdb shows in-frame clones only, minus some. Of about 200,000 clones detected, about 72% appear once; the ten largest clones hold about an eighth. The material was PBMCs, obtained after 24 months of ibrutinib treatment. The origin of the receptors is a human donor with chronic lymphocytic leukemia. The CDR3 runs from the conserved cysteine through the conserved F or W. The order of the fields is J gene, V gene, CDR3 protein.

J gene: TRBJ2-7
V gene: TRBV2
CDR3 protein: CASLKGIVGEQYF

J gene: TRBJ2-2
V gene: TRBV4-3
CDR3 protein: CASSQDRENTGELFF

J gene: TRBJ1-5
V gene: TRBV27
CDR3 protein: CASSSSNRGNQPQHF

J gene: TRBJ1-5
V gene: TRBV18
CDR3 protein: CASSPDTYSNQPQHF

J gene: TRBJ1-5
V gene: TRBV7-8
CDR3 protein: CASSEQSNQPQHF

J gene: TRBJ2-1
V gene: TRBV4-3
CDR3 protein: CASSSSSGRLYNEQFF

J gene: TRBJ2-1
V gene: TRBV18
CDR3 protein: CASSLRLAGGGNEQFF

J gene: TRBJ2-1
V gene: TRBV19
CDR3 protein: CASRMASYNEQFF

J gene: TRBJ2-7
V gene: TRBV19
CDR3 protein: CASSFSPGPINEQYF

J gene: TRBJ2-3
V gene: TRBV18
CDR3 protein: CASSTAPSGGSTDTQYF

J gene: TRBJ2-3
V gene: TRBV15
CDR3 protein: CATSPRQGTRDTQYF

J gene: TRBJ2-4
V gene: TRBV29-1
CDR3 protein: CSVTGTSNIQYF

J gene: TRBJ2-1
V gene: TRBV7-3
CDR3 protein: CASSSLAGGLDEQFF

J gene: TRBJ2-7
V gene: TRBV4-2
CDR3 protein: CASSQIRGLAGEYEQYF

J gene: TRBJ2-3
V gene: TRBV9
CDR3 protein: CASSRLPGGTDTQYF

J gene: TRBJ2-7
V gene: TRBV19
CDR3 protein: CASSTGGGTYEQYF

J gene: TRBJ2-5
V gene: TRBV7-7
CDR3 protein: CASSASVWVSGRKVEETQYF

J gene: TRBJ1-3
V gene: TRBV6-5
CDR3 protein: CASSSRDVSGNTIYF

J gene: TRBJ2-3
V gene: TRBV18
CDR3 protein: CASSPQDTQYF

J gene: TRBJ2-7
V gene: TRBV2
CDR3 protein: CASKAGWAFDEQYF

J gene: TRBJ2-7
V gene: TRBV7-2
CDR3 protein: CASSFVSSYEQYF

J gene: TRBJ2-7
V gene: TRBV29-1
CDR3 protein: CSVEGGGYEQYF

J gene: TRBJ2-1
V gene: TRBV6-5
CDR3 protein: CASSFLESTEQFF